This T cell receptor beta chain was identified in a study of cytomegalovirus exposure and HLA in healthy donors. Findings and limits, study-wide: The authors later linked a missense DCLRE1C variant to TCR beta V- and J-gene trimming. As a later analysis revealed, the rate of TCR association differed by HLA locus, with DRB1 most and HLA-C fewest. TCR beta sequences reportedly predicted the HLA-A and HLA-B alleles of most subjects accurately.

Primers for the PCR totalled 60 Vbeta and 13 Jbeta. The protocol was immunoSEQ multiplex PCR, while the TCRdb copy is restricted to in-frame clones and leaves out a portion. This repertoire shows 180,000 or so clones, 70% to 90% found once; its top ten account for about a tenth. On this clone: Its cognate antigen is unknown.

This CDR3 has 14 residues. The V end lost 1 base, the J end lost 3 bases, and 10 bases lay between the germline ends. The germline V gene has CDR1 SGHAT and CDR2 FQNNGV. This TCR derives from a man aged 18-30 years in good health and CMV-seropositive. The V call is TRBV11-2, the J call TRBJ2-7; D is unresolved. Sequenced: PBMCs. The CDR3 DNA reads TGTGCCAGCAGCTTAGCTCCAGGATTCTACGAGCAGTACTTC. Translation gives CASSLAPGFYEQYF.